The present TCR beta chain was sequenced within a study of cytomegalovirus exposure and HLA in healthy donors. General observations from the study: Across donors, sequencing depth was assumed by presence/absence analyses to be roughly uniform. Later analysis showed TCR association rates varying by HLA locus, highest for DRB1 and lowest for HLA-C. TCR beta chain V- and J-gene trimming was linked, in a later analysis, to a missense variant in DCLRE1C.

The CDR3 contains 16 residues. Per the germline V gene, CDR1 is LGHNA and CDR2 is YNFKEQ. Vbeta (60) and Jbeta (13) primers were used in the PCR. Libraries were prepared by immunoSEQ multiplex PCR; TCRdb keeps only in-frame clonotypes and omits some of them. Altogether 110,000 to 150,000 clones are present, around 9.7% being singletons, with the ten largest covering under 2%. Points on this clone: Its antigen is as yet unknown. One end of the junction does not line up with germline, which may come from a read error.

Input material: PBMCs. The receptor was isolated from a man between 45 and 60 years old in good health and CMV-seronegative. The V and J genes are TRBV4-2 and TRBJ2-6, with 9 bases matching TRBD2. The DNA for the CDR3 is TGTGCCAGCAGCCAACTAGCGGGGTCTGAGGCCAACGTCCTGACTTTC. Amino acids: CASSQLAGSEANVLTF.